This TCR beta chain was sequenced in a study of human T cells and chemical hapten exposure. Germline CDR1 reads SGHVS; CDR2 reads FNYEAQ. The V end was cut by 2 bases, the J end by 8 bases, with 13 bases between. The CDR3 is 14 residues long. Each CDR3 protein is one row after TCRdb ran MiXCR on the RACE reads. Of 85,000 to 130,000 distinct CDR3 sequences in the sample, 9% to 15% were seen once. This clonotype was detected a few times. Specified time point: pre-sensitization, week 0. The treatment was: therapeutic diphenylcyclopropenone sensitization with weekly scalp DPC. Suited to DPC and affected by alopecia, the donors ranged from 18 to 70 years old.

The sample was whole blood, taken in connection with sensitization to the hapten diphenylcyclopropenone (DPC). The chain has TRBV7-6 and TRBJ2-1; tentatively, D is TRBD2 (5 bases). The receptor comes from a woman between 50 and 59 years old with alopecia areata. Some clones in this sample may be carry-over from other donors' samples. The CDR3 loop is CASSLRRSWDEQFF. For the CDR3, the DNA is TGTGCCAGCAGCTTACGGAGGAGTTGGGATGAGCAGTTCTTC.